Listed here are 15 T cell receptor beta chains from one sample, sequenced in a study of OX40 agonist ivuxolimab in advanced cancers. Using immunoSEQ multiplex PCR, the repertoire was profiled, and TCRdb retains in-frame clones only, with some absent. This sample yields around 140,000 clones, of which around nine tenths are seen a single time; roughly 1.1% belongs to the top ten. The sample here was CD4+ or CD8+ T cells sorted from blood, taken in a trial of the OX40 agonist ivuxolimab. The origin of the receptors is an adult with an advanced solid tumor such as melanoma, head and neck, liver or kidney cancer.

This sequence joins TRBV10-3 and TRBJ2-7, with 7 bases that match TRBD1. With V trimmed by 8 bases and J by 6 bases, 4 bases remained unmatched. CDR3 size: 11 residues. Germline CDR1 is ENHRY and CDR2 is SYGVKD. CDR3 amino acids: CAISNRGEQYF. The CDR3 DNA reads TGTGCCATCTCCAACAGGGGCGAGCAGTACTTC.

The rearrangement joins TRBV19 to TRBJ1-4, with TRBD1 as a possible D gene (5 bases). The CDR3 sequence is 16 residues long. The ends were cut back, 5 bases at V and 3 bases at J, with 16 bases in the middle. Germline V CDR1 and CDR2: LNHDA, SQIVND (reference sequence). CDR3 nucleotide sequence: TGTGCCAGTAGTGCGGGACCCCCCGGCTCTAATGAAAAACTGTTTTTT. Protein sequence: CASSAGPPGSNEKLFF. The whole variable domain, filled in from reference TRBV19 and TRBJ1-4, reads DGGITQSPKYLFRKEGQNVTLSCEQNLNHDAMYWYRQDPGQGLRLIYYSQIVNDFQKGDIAEGYSVSREKKESFPLTVTSAQKNPTAFYLCASSAGPPGSNEKLFFGSGTQLSVL.

This sequence joins TRBV10-3 and TRBJ2-7, with TRBD1 matching over 12 bases. V gave up 3 bases and J gave up 2 bases; unmatched junction bases: 8. This CDR3 contains 17 residues. Germline lookup yields CDR1 ENHRY and CDR2 SYGVKD. This CDR3 is CAISDPPGTGGPYEQYF. CDR3 nucleotides: TGTGCCATCAGTGACCCTCCCGGGACAGGGGGCCCCTACGAGCAGTACTTC.

The chain recombines TRBV5-1 with TRBJ2-1; the D gene is possibly TRBD1 (6 bases). This CDR3 has 16 amino acids. Germline CDR1 is SGHRS and CDR2 is YFSETQ. V was trimmed by 4 bases and J by 2 bases, leaving 16 bases between them. The CDR3 is CASSGTSNHPYNEQFF. In nucleotides, the CDR3 is TGCGCCAGCAGCGGGACAAGCAATCATCCCTACAATGAGCAGTTCTTC.

This clone was observed a single time. J is TRBJ2-2 and V is TRBV27, with D unclear. From germline, CDR1 is MNHEY and CDR2 SMNVEV (reference sequence). This CDR3 spans 15 amino acids. V was cut by 3 bases and J by 2 bases, with 10 bases left in between. CDR3 in DNA: TGTGCCAGCAGTTTTAGGAGCGCAAACACCGGGGAGCTGTTTTTT. Translated, it gives CASSFRSANTGELFF.

The rearrangement links TRBV30 to TRBJ2-2; D perhaps matches TRBD2 (5 bases). This CDR3 is 16 amino acids long. CDR1 GTSNPN and CDR2 SVGIG come from the germline V gene (reference sequence). Deletions cut 3 bases from V and 0 bases from J, with 14 bases between. This CDR3 reads CAWSHPRGTNTGELFF. The CDR3 nucleotides are TGTGCCTGGAGCCACCCACGGGGAACGAACACCGGGGAGCTGTTTTTT.

The V call is TRBV15, the J call TRBJ2-1; 7 bases are a match to TRBD2. This CDR3 comprises 16 residues. CDR1 LNHNV and CDR2 YYDKDF come from the germline V gene (reference sequence). V dropped 0 bases and J dropped 0; count of bases not matched to a gene: 2. DNA for the CDR3: TGTGCCACCAGCAGAGATCGCGGGAGCTCCTACAATGAGCAGTTCTTC. Its protein is CATSRDRGSSYNEQFF.

This clone has just one count. The chain is built from TRBV18 and TRBJ2-2; a possible D gene is TRBD1 (6 bases). Per the germline V gene, CDR1 is KGHSH and CDR2 is LQKENI. This CDR3 has 15 residues. The V end was cut by 0 bases, the J end by 4 bases, with 9 bases between. This CDR3 reads CASSPPPRGTGELFF. The CDR3 coding sequence is TGTGCCAGCTCACCACCGCCCAGGGGCACCGGGGAGCTGTTTTTT.

V is TRBV30 and J is TRBJ2-7; D gene ambiguous. The V end was cut by 3 bases, the J end by 1 base, with 19 bases between. The CDR3 has 16 residues. Germline values: CDR1 GTSNPN, CDR2 SVGIG (reference sequence). The CDR3 bases are TGTGCCTGGAGGGGAAAGATTACAGAATTTTCCTACGAGCAGTACTTC. Encoded protein: CAWRGKITEFSYEQYF.

V usage is TRBV15 and J usage is TRBJ1-2; the D is unclear. The CDR3 length is 13 residues. Per germline, CDR1 LNHNV and CDR2 YYDKDF (reference sequence). Trimming cost V 0 bases and J 3 bases, with 5 bases left between them. CDR3 nucleotide sequence: TGTGCCACCAGCAGAGATGCGGACTATGGCTACACCTTC. Translation gives CATSRDADYGYTF.

The V call is TRBV18, the J call TRBJ2-7; D gene ambiguous. With 6 bases removed from V and 0 bases from J, the gap between germline ends came to 15 bases. Germline loops: CDR1 KGHSH, CDR2 LQKENI. The CDR3 runs to 15 residues. CDR3: CASSPMDAFSYEQYF. DNA for the CDR3: TGTGCCAGCTCTCCGATGGATGCCTTCTCCTACGAGCAGTACTTC. The full variable domain, with the rest looked up from reference TRBV18 and TRBJ2-7, is NAGVMQNPRHLVRRRGQEARLRCSPMKGHSHVYWYRQLPEEGLKFMVYLQKENIIDESGMPKERFSAEFPKEGPSILRIQQVVRGDSAAYFCASSPMDAFSYEQYFGPGTRLTVT.

About this clone itself: In the same sample, other DNA sequences code for this CDR3. V gene TRBV19 combines with J gene TRBJ1-5; D is ambiguous. This CDR3 contains 12 residues. The germline V gene encodes CDR1 LNHDA and CDR2 SQIVND (reference sequence). Trimming left V 3 bases short and J 2 bases short, with 2 bases between. The CDR3 region has the DNA TGTGCCAGTAGTATCGGCAATCAGCCCCAGCATTTT. This codes for CASSIGNQPQHF. Using reference TRBV19 and TRBJ1-5 for the parts outside the CDR3, the full variable domain is DGGITQSPKYLFRKEGQNVTLSCEQNLNHDAMYWYRQDPGQGLRLIYYSQIVNDFQKGDIAEGYSVSREKKESFPLTVTSAQKNPTAFYLCASSIGNQPQHFGDGTRLSIL.

The V gene is TRBV11-1, the J gene TRBJ1-1; possible D gene TRBD1, 6 bases. The CDR3 runs to 13 residues. The germline V gene has CDR1 SGHAT and CDR2 FQDESV (reference sequence). V lost 11 bases, J lost 1 base, and 14 bases lay in between. CDR3 loop: CAGETGWNTEAFF. CDR3 nucleotide sequence: TGTGCCGGCGAGACAGGATGGAACACTGAAGCTTTCTTT.

The chain couples TRBV9 to TRBJ1-3; maybe TRBD1 (5 bases). CDR1 and CDR2 from the germline V gene are SGDLS and YYNGEE. V was trimmed by 0 bases and J by 3 bases, leaving 10 bases between them. The CDR3 is made up of 15 amino acids. CDR3 region: CASSVEGAYGNTIYF. The CDR3 DNA sequence: TGTGCCAGCAGCGTAGAAGGGGCATATGGAAACACCATATATTTT.

This clone was detected only once. This chain links TRBV30 with TRBJ1-5; no reliable D call. Germline CDR1 reads GTSNPN; CDR2 reads SVGIG (reference sequence). Between the trimmed V and J ends, which lost 1 base and 5 bases, there was a span of 9 bases. The CDR3 consists of 13 residues. The CDR3 is CAWSGRDYQPQHF. CDR3 nucleotides: TGTGCCTGGAGTGGTAGGGATTATCAGCCCCAGCATTTT.